This TCR beta chain was retrieved from a study of blood T cell repertoires in COVID-19. Turning to the study itself: Acute and convalescent COVID-19 specimens originated in the United States, Italy and Spain. Nucleic acid was either cDNA or gDNA, and it came from T cells, B-cell-depleted T cells, or PBMCs.

The CDR3 runs 13 residues. V shed 3 bases, J shed 7 bases, and the junction held 4 bases outside the gene matches. CDR1 SGHAT and CDR2 FQNNGV come from the germline V gene. In the original analysis: Reference gene primer amplification yielded estimated nucleated cell counts. Measured with immunoSEQ multiplex PCR; TCRdb has only the in-frame clones, and not every one. The V and J calls and the clone size are those of that table, but D and trimming were determined from the DNA. Of approximately 310,000 clones listed, around 87% were seen once; the top ten hold around 8%. Sequencing input: peripheral blood. This receptor was identified in a woman in her 50s who had recovered from COVID-19. The J gene is TRBJ1-1, the V gene TRBV11-2; 8 bases are shared with TRBD1. CDR3 nucleotides: TGTGCCAGCAGCTTCGGACAGGGAGGTGAAGCTTTCTTT. Its translation is CASSFGQGGEAFF.